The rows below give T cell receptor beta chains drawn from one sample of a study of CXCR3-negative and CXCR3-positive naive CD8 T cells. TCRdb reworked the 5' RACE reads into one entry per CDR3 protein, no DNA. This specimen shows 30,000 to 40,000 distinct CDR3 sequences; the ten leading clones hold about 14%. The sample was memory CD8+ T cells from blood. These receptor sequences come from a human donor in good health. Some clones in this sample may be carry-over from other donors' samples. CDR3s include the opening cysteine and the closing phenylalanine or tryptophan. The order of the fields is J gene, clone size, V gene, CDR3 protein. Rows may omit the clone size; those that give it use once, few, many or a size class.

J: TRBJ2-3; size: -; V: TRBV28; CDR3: CASSPDTYTDTQYF
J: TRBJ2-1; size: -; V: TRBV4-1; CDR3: CASSQLSGGYNEQFF
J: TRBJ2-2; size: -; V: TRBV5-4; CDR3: CATTGDANTGELFF
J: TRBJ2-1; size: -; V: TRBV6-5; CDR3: CASSYQGLAGANEQFF
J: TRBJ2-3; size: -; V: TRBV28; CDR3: CASRAGTSRGDTQYF
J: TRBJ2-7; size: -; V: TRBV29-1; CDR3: CSVEGGGTGPPYEQYF
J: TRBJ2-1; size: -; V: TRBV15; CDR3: CATSRVSGQGSYNEQFF
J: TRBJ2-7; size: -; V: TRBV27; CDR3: CASKAGANEQYF
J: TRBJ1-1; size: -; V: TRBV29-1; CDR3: CSVWGANTEAFF
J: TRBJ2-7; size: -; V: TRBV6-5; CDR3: CASSYSPQGAYEQYF
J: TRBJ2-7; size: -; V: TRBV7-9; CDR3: CASSSVGAGSTYEQYF
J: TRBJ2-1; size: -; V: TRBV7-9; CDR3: CASIPLAGGYPYNEQFF
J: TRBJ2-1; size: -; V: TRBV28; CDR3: CASSPWTGRGVYNEQFF
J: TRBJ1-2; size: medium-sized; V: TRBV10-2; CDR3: CASSDSRSYGYTF
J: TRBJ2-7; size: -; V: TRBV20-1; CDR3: CSARDSGPYEQYF
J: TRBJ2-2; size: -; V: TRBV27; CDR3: CASAEGRGELFF
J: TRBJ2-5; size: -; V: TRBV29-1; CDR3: CSVEVEETKYF
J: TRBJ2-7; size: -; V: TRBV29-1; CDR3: CSVVRTGTYEQYF
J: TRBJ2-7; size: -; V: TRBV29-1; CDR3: CSVEDLSGEQYF
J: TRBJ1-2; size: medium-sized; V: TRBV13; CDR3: CASSQTPGNYGYTF
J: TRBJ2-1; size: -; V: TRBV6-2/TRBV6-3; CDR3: CASSYRAIPYNEQFF
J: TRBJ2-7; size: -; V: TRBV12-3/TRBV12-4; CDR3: CASRDGGTGGSEQYF
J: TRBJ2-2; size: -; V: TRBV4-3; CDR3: CASSQKGTPNTGELFF
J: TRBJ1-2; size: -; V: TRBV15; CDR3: CATSRDGVGYGYTF